This TCR beta chain was recorded in a study of cytomegalovirus exposure and HLA in healthy donors. Germline assignment: CDR1 LGHNA and CDR2 YSLEER. CDR3 size: 15 residues. V lost 4 bases to trimming and J lost 2 bases, with 13 bases between them. PCR was performed using 60 Vbeta and 13 Jbeta primers. Clones were read by immunoSEQ multiplex PCR, and TCRdb kept only the in-frame ones, dropping some. The repertoire has 90,000 to 140,000 clones, around 15% of them found once; the top ten carry about 0.79%. Study observations and caveats: The authors confirmed in vitro that a few CMV-associated chains were specific for CMV antigens. Per published accounts, TCR beta sequences correctly predicted the HLA-A and HLA-B alleles of most subjects.

A note on this clone: What it recognizes is unknown.

The donors (healthy individuals) were bone marrow donors. This chain uses TRBV4-3 with TRBJ2-3, with a weak D call TRBD2 (5 bases). The sequence was collected from a female donor in good health and CMV-seronegative. The sequenced sample was PBMCs. The CDR3 here is CASSRGDTITDTQYF. DNA of the CDR3: TGCGCCAGCAGCCGGGGAGACACGATCACAGATACGCAGTATTTT.